Sequencing of this TCR beta chain was carried out in a study of blood T cell repertoires in COVID-19. Across the study: Samples representing acute and convalescent COVID-19 were sourced from the United States, Italy and Spain. PBMCs, B-cell-depleted T cells, or T cells provided the cDNA or gDNA that made up the material.

How the authors handled the data: The assay estimated nucleated cells by amplifying reference gene primers. Profiling relied on immunoSEQ multiplex PCR, and the TCRdb table lists in-frame clones only, not all of them. V and J calls and clone size are given by that table; D and trimming were obtained from the DNA. The repertoire holds approximately 120,000 clones, with around three quarters as singletons. The table lists this clone with a few counts. The germline CDR1 and CDR2 sequences are MNHEY and SMNVEV (reference sequence). This CDR3 has 15 residues. V was clipped by 4 bases and J by 6 bases; unmatched bases: 6.

The receptor comes from a human donor in a cohort sampled during active COVID-19. The sample was peripheral blood. The V and J genes are TRBV27 and TRBJ1-4; TRBD1 matches 9 bases. This chain's CDR3 is CASSSWTGVYEKLFF. As DNA, the CDR3 is TGTGCCAGCAGTTCATGGACAGGGGTATATGAAAAACTGTTTTTT.